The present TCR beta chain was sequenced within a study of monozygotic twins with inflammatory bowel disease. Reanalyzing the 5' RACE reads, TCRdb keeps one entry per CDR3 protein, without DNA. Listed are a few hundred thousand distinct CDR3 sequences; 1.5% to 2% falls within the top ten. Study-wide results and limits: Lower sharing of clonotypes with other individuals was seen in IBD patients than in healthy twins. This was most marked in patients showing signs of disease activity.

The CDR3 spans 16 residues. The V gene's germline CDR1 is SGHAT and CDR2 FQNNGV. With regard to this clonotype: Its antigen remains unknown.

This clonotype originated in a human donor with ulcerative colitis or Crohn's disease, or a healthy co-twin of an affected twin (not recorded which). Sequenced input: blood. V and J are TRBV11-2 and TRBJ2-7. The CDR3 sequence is CASSLRLSALSYEQYF.